Each of the 23 T cell receptor beta chains below was sequenced from the same sample in a study of control samples from healthy donors and cancer patients. TCRdb's copy holds only in-frame clones and misses some; the assay was immunoSEQ multiplex PCR. The sample includes some 160,000 clones, roughly 94% seen only once; the top ten take roughly 8.4%. Sequenced sample: blood. The receptors shown here come from a woman aged 40 to 50 in good health.

J is TRBJ1-2 and V is TRBV30; D gene ambiguous. Trimming took off 4 bases at V and 4 bases at J, with 10 bases between the two ends. The CDR3 length is 12 residues. The germline V gene has CDR1 GTSNPN and CDR2 SVGIG (reference sequence). The CDR3 nucleotides read TGTGCCTGGACAGGAGAAAGCTATGGCTACACCTTC. Translation gives CAWTGESYGYTF.

The chain joins TRBV27 to TRBJ1-5; D may be TRBD1 (6 bases). Germline V gene data show CDR1 as MNHEY and CDR2 as SMNVEV (reference sequence). This CDR3 is 13 amino acids long. V lost 6 bases, J lost 5 bases, and 11 bases lay in between. The CDR3 nucleotides are TGTGCCAGCAGAGGGGGGGGTTATCAGCCCCAGCATTTT. It codes for CASRGGGYQPQHF.

The CDR3 reads CASSSGGQSGRNTIYF. The DNA of the CDR3 is TGTGCCAGTAGTAGTGGTGGACAGTCGGGGAGAAACACCATATATTTT. The chain recombines TRBV19 with TRBJ1-3; D may be TRBD1 (6 bases). The CDR3 spans 16 residues. CDR1 is LNHDA, CDR2 SQIVND, per germline (reference sequence). The germline V and J ends were trimmed by 4 bases and 5 bases, with 18 bases remaining between them.

This chain connects TRBV27 to TRBJ1-3, with D unclear. This CDR3 contains 15 residues. Deletions cut 8 bases from V and 0 bases from J, with 14 bases between. Germline CDR1 and CDR2: MNHEY and SMNVEV (reference sequence). The CDR3 coding sequence is TGTGCCAGCTCCACTCTGGCCAGCTCTGGAAACACCATATATTTT. It translates to CASSTLASSGNTIYF.

The sample holds many counts of this clone. The genes are TRBV30 and TRBJ1-1; D gene uncertain. The CDR3 contains 13 residues. Trimming removed 7 bases from V and 0 bases from J, with 12 bases in between. Germline V lookup: CDR1 GTSNPN, CDR2 SVGIG (reference sequence). CDR3 loop: CASRRELNTEAFF. CDR3 bases: TGTGCCTCGAGGAGAGAGCTGAACACTGAAGCTTTCTTT.

Worth noting for this clone: Relative to the germline gene, one junction end is altered; a read error may explain this. At the DNA level, this CDR3 is encoded by other sequences in the same sample as well. This chain connects TRBV14 to TRBJ1-5; D is undetermined. Germline V CDR1 and CDR2: SGHDN, FVKESK. This CDR3 contains 14 residues. The CDR3 DNA is TGTGCCAGCAGCCAAGGACAAGGCAATCAGCCTCAGCATTTT. This translates into CASSQGQGNQPQHF.

Notes on this clone: At one end the junction does not follow the germline gene, possibly because of a read error. The chain carries TRBV7-7 and TRBJ1-4; 8 bases agree with TRBD1. The CDR3 spans 15 residues. Looked up from germline, CDR1 is SSHAT and CDR2 is FNYEAQ (reference sequence). The CDR3 protein is CASSHDRGLNEKLFF. DNA of the CDR3: TGTGCTAGCAGCCACGACAGGGGCCTTAATGAAAAACTGTTTTTT.

The chain employs TRBV29-1 and TRBJ1-2, with D possibly matching TRBD1 (6 bases). CDR1 and CDR2 (germline): SQVTM, ANQGSEA. The CDR3 is 14 amino acids. V lost 7 bases and J lost 4, with 19 bases in between. CDR3: CSAVGHGGLYGYTF. CDR3 bases: TGCAGCGCCGTGGGACATGGGGGACTCTATGGCTACACCTTC.

This clone was recorded only once. The chain uses TRBV5-6 and TRBJ2-7; TRBD1 might be the D (6 bases). Deletions cut 2 bases from V and 3 bases from J, with 9 bases between. CDR3 length: 13 residues. In germline, CDR1 is SGHDT, CDR2 YYEEEE. CDR3 DNA sequence: TGTGCCAGCAGCTTTGCCAGGGGCTACGAGCAGTACTTC. Protein: CASSFARGYEQYF.

The CDR3 reads CASSAFVNNEQFF. CDR3 sequence (DNA): TGTGCCAGCAGCGCGTTCGTGAACAATGAGCAGTTCTTC. The chain combines TRBV9 with TRBJ2-1; D gene uncertain. The length of the CDR3 is 13 residues. Trimming pared 3 bases from V and 5 bases from J, leaving 9 bases between. CDR1 is SGDLS and CDR2 is YYNGEE in the germline V gene.

The CDR3 reads CASSVAGRVPAGELFF. In nucleotides, the CDR3 is TGTGCCAGCAGCGTAGCGGGCAGGGTCCCCGCCGGGGAGCTGTTTTTT. The rearrangement links TRBV9 to TRBJ2-2; the D gene is possibly TRBD1 (5 bases). The germline CDR1 and CDR2 sequences are SGDLS and YYNGEE. Trimming removed 0 bases from V and 6 bases from J, with 15 bases in between. This CDR3 region has 16 residues.

The V call is TRBV6-5, the J call TRBJ1-1, with D uncertain. The CDR3 has 12 residues. Trimming stripped 5 bases from V and 0 bases from J, with 4 bases between. The germline V gene encodes CDR1 MNHEY and CDR2 SVGAGI. The CDR3 loop reads CASSTVNTEAFF. CDR3 nucleotide sequence: TGTGCCAGCAGTACAGTGAACACTGAAGCTTTCTTT.

The rearrangement uses TRBV5-1 and TRBJ2-5; D may correspond to TRBD1 or TRBD2 (5 bases each). The CDR3 loop spans 15 amino acids. The V and J ends lost 4 bases and 4 bases respectively, with 17 bases between them. Germline values: CDR1 SGHRS, CDR2 YFSETQ. As DNA, the CDR3 is TGCGCCAGCAGCCCGGAGGCAGGGCCGGGAGAGACCCAGTACTTC. Its protein is CASSPEAGPGETQYF.

With regard to this clone: At one boundary the junction diverges from the germline segment, which might be a read error. This rearrangement joins TRBV5-4 to TRBJ2-2; perhaps TRBD1 as D (6 bases). This CDR3 has 15 amino acids. In germline, CDR1 is SGHNT, CDR2 YYREEE (reference sequence). The CDR3 nucleotides are TGTGCCAGCAGCTTCCCGGGACATGAACACCGGGGAGCTGTTTTT. Its translation is CASSFPGHEHRGAVF. Full variable domain (missing parts from reference TRBV5-4 and TRBJ2-2): ETGVTQSPTHLIKTRGQQVTLRCSSQSGHNTVSWYQQALGQGPQFIFQYYREEENGRGNFPPRFSGLQFPNYSSELNVNALELDDSALYLCASSFPGHEHRGAVFGEGSRLTVL.

The chain links TRBV4-1 to TRBJ1-1; D is uncertain. Germline values: CDR1 MGHRA, CDR2 YSYEKL. CDR3 length: 13 amino acids. V was trimmed by 0 bases and J by 0 bases, leaving 2 bases between them. CDR3 bases: TGCGCCAGCAGCCAAGACATGAACACTGAAGCTTTCTTT. Translating gives CASSQDMNTEAFF.

This chain joins TRBV29-1 and TRBJ1-4; D is uncertain. V was cut by 4 bases and J by 2 bases, with 5 bases left in between. This CDR3 region has 12 residues. Germline V gene data show CDR1 as SQVTM and CDR2 as ANQGSEA. The CDR3 here is CSVGKTNEKLFF. CDR3 sequence (DNA): TGCAGCGTTGGGAAGACTAATGAAAAACTGTTTTTT. Based on the CDR3 plus reference TRBV29-1 and TRBJ1-4, the full variable domain is SAVISQKPSRDICQRGTSLTIQCQVDSQVTMMFWYRQQPGQSLTLIATANQGSEATYESGFVIDKFPISRPNLTFSTLTVSNMSPEDSSIYLCSVGKTNEKLFFGSGTQLSVL.

The chain links TRBV7-2 to TRBJ1-2; no clear D gene. Looked up from germline, CDR1 is SGHTA and CDR2 is FQGNSA. The CDR3 extends over 15 amino acids. The V gene lost 0 bases and the J gene lost 3 bases, with 11 bases spanning the gap. The CDR3 bases are TGTGCCAGCAGCTTAGCGAGCCATCGAGACTATGGCTACACCTTC. Its protein is CASSLASHRDYGYTF.

This clone was seen a single time. The chain recombines TRBV2 with TRBJ1-2; D may be TRBD1 (5 bases). CDR1 and CDR2 from the germline V gene are SNHLY and FYNNEI. The CDR3 consists of 15 residues. Trimming removed 2 bases at V and 14 bases at J, with 24 bases between. CDR3 sequence (DNA): TGTGCCAGCAGTGAAACCCTGGGGCAGGTGAACCCTTGTACCTTC. Translation gives CASSETLGQVNPCTF. The variable domain in full, with the rest retrieved from reference TRBV2 and TRBJ1-2, is EPEVTQTPSHQVTQMGQEVILRCVPISNHLYFYWYRQILGQKVEFLVSFYNNEISEKSEIFDDQFSVERPDGSNFTLKIRSTKLEDSAMYFCASSETLGQVNPCTFGSGTRLTVV.

The V gene is TRBV19, the J gene TRBJ1-5; the D is unclear. Per the germline V gene, CDR1 is LNHDA and CDR2 is SQIVND (reference sequence). This CDR3 is 15 amino acids long. V was clipped by 0 bases and J by 1 base, with 7 bases between them. The CDR3 sequence: CASSIERQSNQPQHF. Written as DNA, the CDR3 is TGTGCCAGTAGTATAGAAAGGCAAAGCAATCAGCCCCAGCATTTT.

The rearrangement joins TRBV7-9 to TRBJ2-2; TRBD1 matches at 7 bases. The CDR3 is 14 residues long. Germline values: CDR1 SEHNR, CDR2 FQNEAQ (reference sequence). V lost 0 bases to trimming and J lost 10 bases; unmatched junction nucleotides: 5. CDR3 protein: CASSLAQGMPELFF. In DNA, the CDR3 is TGTGCCAGCAGCTTAGCACAGGGGATGCCGGAGCTGTTTTTT. The full variable domain, with the rest looked up from reference TRBV7-9 and TRBJ2-2, is DTGVSQNPRHKITKRGQNVTFRCDPISEHNRLYWYRQTLGQGPEFLTYFQNEAQLEKSRLLSDRFSAERPKGSFSTLEIQRTEQGDSAMYLCASSLAQGMPELFFGEGSRLTVL.

The chain links TRBV6-2 or TRBV6-3 to TRBJ2-1, with 11 bases identical to TRBD2. Germline CDR1 and CDR2: MNHEY and SVGEGT. The CDR3 sequence is 18 residues long. V lost 4 bases to trimming and J lost 5 bases; unmatched junction nucleotides: 13. In DNA form, the CDR3 reads TGTGCCAGCAGTTTTAATGGCCTCGGGACTAGCGGTAACAATGAGCAGTTCTTC. Its protein product is CASSFNGLGTSGNNEQFF.

This clone occurred once. This rearrangement joins TRBV7-8 to TRBJ1-2; D gene uncertain. Trimming took 1 base from V and 6 from J, leaving 18 bases between them. From germline, CDR1 is SGHVS and CDR2 FQNEAQ. The CDR3 consists of 16 residues. CDR3 amino acids: CASSLGGTVGFDGYTF. The CDR3 bases are TGTGCCAGCAGCTTAGGGGGAACTGTGGGGTTCGATGGCTACACCTTC.

This sequence joins TRBV10-3 and TRBJ1-1, with a weak D call TRBD1 (5 bases). The CDR3 length is 16 residues. V dropped 3 bases and J dropped 0 bases, with 14 bases sitting between them. CDR1 ENHRY and CDR2 SYGVKD come from the germline V gene. The CDR3 is CAISDEGEGVNTEAFF. CDR3 DNA: TGTGCCATCAGTGACGAAGGGGAAGGCGTGAACACTGAAGCTTTCTTT.